This passage covers 6 T cell receptor beta chains from one sample sequenced in a study of spatial heterogeneity in lung cancer. TCRdb independently ran MiXCR on the 5' RACE reads; one entry per CDR3 protein. The repertoire holds around 9,900 distinct CDR3 sequences, with 6.3% as singletons. Their antigen targets remain unknown. Study-wide results and limits: Intratumoral expanded alpha and beta TCR counts were found to track tumor mutation counts.

As for time point: sample taken at primary tumor resection. The sample was lung tumor tissue, taken at surgery. Receptor source: a female donor with early-stage non-small cell lung cancer.

The chain carries TRBV12-3 or TRBV12-4 and TRBJ1-5; no firm D call. This CDR3 is 14 amino acids long. Trimming left V 7 bases short and J 0 bases short, with 10 bases between. In DNA, the CDR3 is TGTGCCAGCACCCCGACCGTTAGCAATCAGCCCCAGCATTTT. It is translated as CASTPTVSNQPQHF.

On this clonotype: The germline gene is not matched at one end of the junction; a read error may be the cause. This chain links TRBV3-1 with TRBJ1-6; possibly TRBD1 for D (5 bases). Germline lookup yields CDR1 LGHDT and CDR2 YNNKEL (reference sequence). The CDR3 runs 13 residues. CDR3 nucleotide sequence: TGTGCCAGCAGCCGACAGATTGATTCACCCGTCCACTTT. Protein: CASSRQIDSPVHF. The full variable domain, rest sourced from reference TRBV3-1 and TRBJ1-6, is DTAVSQTPKYLVTQMGNDKSIKCEQNLGHDTMYWYKQDSKKFLKIMFSYNNKELIINETVPNRFSPKSPDKAHLNLHINSLELGDSAVYFCASSRQIDSPVHFGNGTRLTVT.

This clonotype was observed a few times. CDR3: CASSANSGRQSNQPQHF. The CDR3 coding sequence is TGTGCCAGCAGCGCCAATTCAGGGAGGCAGAGCAATCAGCCCCAGCATTTT. This sequence joins TRBV6-2 or TRBV6-3 and TRBJ1-5, with D tentatively TRBD1 (5 bases). Trimming took off 6 bases at V and 1 base at J, with 19 bases between the two ends. The germline CDR1 and CDR2 sequences are MNHEY and SVGEGT. This CDR3 has 17 residues.

J is TRBJ2-1 and V is TRBV2; 7 nucleotides match TRBD2. CDR1 is SNHLY, CDR2 FYNNEI, per germline. After removal of 4 bases from V and 8 bases from J, the junction contained 11 bases not matched to a gene. The CDR3 contains 15 residues. CDR3 sequence reads: CASSAEAAGWDEQFF. The DNA of the CDR3 is TGTGCCAGCAGTGCCGAGGCAGCGGGATGGGATGAGCAGTTCTTC.

This clonotype was recorded at least ten times. The chain has TRBV18 and TRBJ1-4; no reliable D call. Germline-derived CDR1 and CDR2 are KGHSH and LQKENI. The CDR3 contains 13 residues. V was shortened by 5 bases and J by 5 bases, with 9 bases between the two germline ends. The CDR3 is CASSGGTNEKLFF. In nucleotides, the CDR3 is TGTGCCAGCTCAGGAGGAACGAATGAAAAACTGTTTTTT.

This clonotype has ten or more counts. This chain joins TRBV27 and TRBJ2-2; 7 bases agree with TRBD2. Germline values: CDR1 MNHEY, CDR2 SMNVEV (reference sequence). The V gene end was trimmed by 2 bases and the J gene end by 3 bases; junction bases not matched to a gene: 9. This CDR3 contains 17 residues. CDR3 residues: CASSLMGGRADTGELFF. The CDR3 nucleotides read TGTGCCAGCAGTTTAATGGGCGGGAGAGCCGACACCGGGGAGCTGTTTTTT.